Below are 19 T cell receptor beta chains sequenced from a single sample in a study of metastatic and nonmetastatic thyroid tumors. Ahead of thyroid surgery, no patient had received treatment of any kind. TCRdb reprocessed the PCR reads using MiXCR. The data contain about 20,000 clones, about 10% of them singletons. What was sequenced was blood. These receptors originate from a female donor with papillary thyroid cancer or a benign thyroid nodule (not recorded which). Some clones in this sample may be carry-over from other donors' samples.

This clone was seen repeatedly, ten times or more. This chain connects TRBV28 to TRBJ1-1; D unresolved. V was pared by 6 bases and J by 1 base, with 15 bases between. Germline loops: CDR1 MDHEN, CDR2 SYDVKM. The CDR3 is made up of 15 amino acids. The DNA for the CDR3 is TGTGCCAGCAGCTCCGGCCCTGCGGGGAACACTGAAGCTTTCTTT. This encodes CASSSGPAGNTEAFF.

Ten or more counts support this clone. The chain uses TRBV5-1 and TRBJ2-1; D remains ambiguous. V lost 5 bases, J lost 3 bases, and 18 bases lay in between. The CDR3 is 16 amino acids. CDR1 SGHRS and CDR2 YFSETQ come from the germline V gene. The CDR3 DNA is TGCGCCAGCAGGGGGTCTACACAGCCAGACTACAATGAGCAGTTCTTC. This codes for CASRGSTQPDYNEQFF.

This clone was found many times. This chain links TRBV19 with TRBJ2-1; TRBD1 is a possible D gene (5 bases). Germline loops: CDR1 LNHDA, CDR2 SQIVND (reference sequence). V was clipped by 5 bases and J by 9 bases, with 11 bases between them. The CDR3 has 12 residues. The CDR3 nucleotides are TGTGCCAGTAGTTCGCAGGGTACTGAGCAGTTCTTC. It yields the protein CASSSQGTEQFF.

Details on this clone: Possible read error: a much larger clone is one base away. Different DNA sequences within this sample yield the same CDR3. V and J are TRBV11-2 and TRBJ2-5, with D possibly TRBD1 on 6 matching bases. Trimming pared 0 bases from V and 5 bases from J, leaving 19 bases between. The CDR3 extends over 17 amino acids. CDR1 is SGHAT and CDR2 is FQNNGV in the germline V gene. The CDR3 DNA sequence: TGTGCCAGCAGCTTAGATCCTCGACAGGTCGCGAGGGAGACCCAGTACTTC. This codes for CASSLDPRQVARETQYF.

This clone has at least ten counts. J is TRBJ1-2 and V is TRBV20-1; 12 bases match TRBD1. CDR1 is DFQATT, CDR2 SNEGSKA, per germline (reference sequence). V lost 1 base and J lost 7; bases outside the gene matches: 4. CDR3 length: 14 residues. CDR3 sequence reads: CSARVGTGGGGYTF. DNA of the CDR3: TGCAGTGCTAGAGTGGGGACAGGGGGCGGTGGCTACACCTTC.

This clone was counted at least ten times. V usage is TRBV28 and J usage is TRBJ2-1, with unresolved D. The CDR3 covers 15 residues. Per germline, CDR1 MDHEN and CDR2 SYDVKM. Trimming left V 5 bases short and J 4 bases short, with 15 bases between. CDR3 DNA sequence: TGTGCCAGCAGTGCCATTTTGTGGTCTTACAATGAGCAGTTCTTC. Translated: CASSAILWSYNEQFF.

This clone was seen many times. At one end the junction does not follow the germline gene, possibly because of a read error. Other nucleotide sequences from this sample produce the same CDR3. The chain has TRBV7-8 and TRBJ2-2, with D possibly called TRBD1 or TRBD2 (5 bases each). Germline V gene lookup returns CDR1 SGHVS and CDR2 FQNEAQ. The CDR3 consists of 16 residues. This CDR3 reads CASSIPGPQNTGELFF. CDR3 bases: TGCGCCAGCAGCATCCCGGGACCACAGAACACCGGGGAGCTGTTTTTT.

For this clone: A read error may be the cause here, since a much bigger clone is one base away. Other DNA variants within this sample encode the same CDR3. J is TRBJ2-4 and V is TRBV27; weak D call: TRBD2 (5 bases). Germline values: CDR1 MNHEY, CDR2 SMNVEV (reference sequence). Deletions cut 5 bases from V and 3 bases from J, with 17 bases between. This CDR3 contains 16 residues. Here the CDR3 DNA reads TGTGCCAGCAGTCCTACTAGTGGGGAAGACAAAAACATTCAGTACTTC. This translates into CASSPTSGEDKNIQYF.

This chain joins TRBV20-1 and TRBJ2-3; 11 bases are shared with TRBD2. V shed 6 bases, J shed 8 bases, and the junction held 10 bases outside the gene matches. This CDR3 contains 14 residues. The germline CDR1 and CDR2 sequences are DFQATT and SNEGSKA (reference sequence). CDR3 DNA: TGCAGTGCCCGACTAGCGGGACTGGGTGGTACGCAGTATTTT. It translates to CSARLAGLGGTQYF.

This clone is medium-sized (0.01 to 0.1%). CDR3 DNA: TGTGCCAGCAGACTCCGGACTAGCGGGAGGGGGGAGCAGTACTTC. It specifies CASRLRTSGRGEQYF. The chain links TRBV6-2 or TRBV6-3 to TRBJ2-7, with TRBD2 matching over 15 bases. V lost 6 bases and J lost 7; bases outside the gene matches: 7. Germline CDR1 reads MNHEY; CDR2 reads SVGEGT. This CDR3 is 15 amino acids long.

This clone was observed at least ten times. The chain carries TRBV19 and TRBJ2-1; no definite D call. The germline CDR1 and CDR2 sequences are LNHDA and SQIVND (reference sequence). V was clipped by 3 bases and J by 7 bases, with 10 bases between them. The CDR3 consists of 13 residues. Here the CDR3 DNA reads TGTGCCAGTAGTATCACCAGCTGGAATGAGCAGTTCTTC. It specifies CASSITSWNEQFF.

For this clone: A much larger clone lies one base from this, so it may be a read error. The chain couples TRBV20-1 to TRBJ1-4; no reliable D call. This CDR3 has 13 residues. In germline, CDR1 is DFQATT, CDR2 SNEGSKA (reference sequence). The V gene lost 6 bases and the J gene lost 4 bases, with 12 bases spanning the gap. The CDR3 DNA is TGCAGTGCCTTCCGGAGAAGTAATGAAAAACTGTTTTTT. Its translation: CSAFRRSNEKLFF.

This clone ranks as medium-sized. The V and J genes are TRBV5-5 and TRBJ2-2; D gene uncertain. The CDR3 runs to 14 residues. Trimming stripped 6 bases from V and 0 bases from J, with 9 bases between. Germline-derived CDR1 and CDR2 are SGHKS and YYEKEE (reference sequence). CDR3 residues: CASTRSSNTGELFF. CDR3 sequence (DNA): TGTGCCAGCACCCGGTCCTCGAACACCGGGGAGCTGTTTTTT.

This clone was detected a few times. This sequence may be a read error, since a much larger clone differs from it by one base. V is TRBV29-1 and J is TRBJ2-1; a weak D match, TRBD1 (6 bases). Per germline, CDR1 SQVTM and CDR2 ANQGSEA. There are 16 residues in the CDR3. The DNA for the CDR3 is TGCATCGTTGCTGGGACACCCGAGGAGATGTTTCATGAGCAGTTCTTC. It codes for CIVAGTPEEMFHEQFF.

This clone was found many times. The rearrangement links TRBV10-2 to TRBJ2-6, with D tentatively TRBD2 (7 bases). Germline values: CDR1 WSHSY, CDR2 SAAADI. Deletions cut 3 bases from V and 4 bases from J, with 13 bases between. The CDR3 consists of 16 residues. CDR3 amino acids: CASSDGGGTGANVLTF. As DNA, the CDR3 is TGCGCCAGCAGTGATGGGGGGGGCACCGGGGCCAACGTCCTGACTTTC.

This clone was seen repeatedly, ten times or more. V is TRBV6-1 and J is TRBJ2-5, with D unclear. Germline V lookup: CDR1 MNHNS, CDR2 SASEGT. V lost 7 bases and J 5 bases, leaving 8 bases between the germline ends. The CDR3 runs 11 residues. CDR3: CASTFGETQYF. CDR3 in DNA: TGTGCCAGCACTTTTGGGGAGACCCAGTACTTC.

At least ten counts were recorded for this clone. The chain is built from TRBV20-1 and TRBJ2-7; D is possibly TRBD1 (6 bases). Germline V gene data show CDR1 as DFQATT and CDR2 as SNEGSKA (reference sequence). V lost 7 bases and J lost 5, with 12 bases in between. The CDR3 runs 11 residues. CDR3 amino acids: CSGQAQDEQYF. The CDR3 nucleotides read TGCAGTGGACAGGCCCAGGACGAGCAGTACTTC.

The table lists this clone with many counts. The chain combines TRBV4-2 with TRBJ2-6, with 8 bases identical to TRBD1. This CDR3 has 16 residues. Germline CDR1 LGHNA, CDR2 YNFKEQ. The junction had 3 bases not matched to a gene; V was cut back by 4 bases and J by 1 base. CDR3 sequence (DNA): TGTGCCAGCAGCCGGGACAGGACATCTGGGGCCAACGTCCTGACTTTC. Protein: CASSRDRTSGANVLTF.

At least ten counts were recorded for this clone. The chain links TRBV11-2 to TRBJ2-7, with D uncertain. V gave up 4 bases and J gave up 6 bases, with 7 bases separating them. Germline V lookup: CDR1 SGHAT, CDR2 FQNNGV. The CDR3 sequence is 11 residues long. The CDR3 DNA follows: TGTGCCAGCAGCTCTGCCTTCGAGCAGTACTTC. Amino acid sequence: CASSSAFEQYF.